The rows below give T cell receptor beta chains drawn from one sample of a study of prognosis after radiotherapy for stage I lung cancer. MiXCR, run by TCRdb on the multiplex PCR reads, gives a single entry per CDR3 protein. Found here are about 34,000 distinct CDR3 sequences, 30% to 35% of them singletons; the top ten hold roughly 15%. The sequencing here drew on PBMCs, taken before or after stereotactic body radiation therapy (not recorded which). The receptors originated from a donor aged 50 or older with non-small cell lung cancer. Both conserved end residues are part of each CDR3. D genes are given only for firm matches. Clone size appears in some rows only: once, few, many, or a class for an expanded clone.

many,TRBJ2-5,TRBV4-1,NA,CASSQGVANQETQYF,TGCGCCAGCAGCCAAGGGGTGGCTAACCAAGAGACCCAGTACTTC
many,TRBJ2-1,TRBV3-1,TRBD2,CASSQGGAGTSVGEQFF,TGTGCCAGCAGCCAAGGGGGGGCAGGGACTAGCGTGGGTGAGCAGTTCTTC
many,TRBJ1-5,TRBV12-3/TRBV12-4,NA,CASSYEVGGAGNQPQHF,TGTGCCAGCAGTTATGAGGTGGGGGGCGCGGGCAATCAGCCCCAGCATTTT
many,TRBJ2-7,TRBV5-8,TRBD1,CASSNQGAPTYEQYF,TGTGCCAGCAGCAACCAGGGGGCGCCTACCTACGAGCAGTACTTC
NA,TRBJ2-7,TRBV2,NA,CASSHARPMGEEQYF,TGTGCCAGCAGTCACGCCCGGCCCATGGGGGAGGAGCAGTACTTC
many,TRBJ1-2,TRBV2,NA,CASSEIRGAGGYTF,TGTGCCAGCAGTGAGATTAGGGGGGCTGGGGGCTACACCTTC
many,TRBJ1-1,TRBV19,NA,CASSIGHSNTEAFF,TGTGCCAGTAGTATTGGGCACTCGAACACTGAAGCTTTCTTT
many,TRBJ2-3,TRBV6-1,NA,CASSPGTRGTDTQYF,TGTGCCAGCAGTCCTGGTACGCGGGGCACAGATACGCAGTATTTT
many,TRBJ2-5,TRBV25-1,NA,CASSEPTSQETQYF,TGTGCCAGCAGTGAACCGACATCTCAAGAGACCCAGTACTTC
many,TRBJ2-2,TRBV12-3/TRBV12-4,NA,CASNFRGPPTGELFF,TGTGCCAGCAACTTCCGGGGCCCCCCCACCGGGGAGCTGTTTTTT
many,TRBJ2-1,TRBV28,NA,CASSSYNEQFF,TGTGCCAGCAGCTCCTACAATGAGCAGTTCTTC
many,TRBJ2-1,TRBV2,TRBD2,CASSPEREAYNEQFF,TGTGCCAGCAGTCCCGAGCGGGAGGCCTACAATGAGCAGTTCTTC
many,TRBJ2-5,TRBV27,NA,CASSQAGRGETQYF,TGTGCCAGCTCCCAGGCGGGACGAGGGGAGACCCAGTACTTC
many,TRBJ1-2,TRBV20-1,NA,CSAPAHDPVVYGYTF,TGCAGTGCGCCGGCCCACGACCCCGTCGTTTATGGCTACACCTTC
NA,TRBJ1-5,TRBV24-1,NA,CATSDVTGNQPQHF,TGTGCCACCAGTGACGTAACGGGGAATCAGCCCCAGCATTTT
many,TRBJ2-1,TRBV20-1,TRBD2,CSAQRTSGKNEQFF,TGCAGTGCTCAACGGACTAGCGGGAAGAATGAGCAGTTCTTC
NA,TRBJ1-4,TRBV28,NA,CASSRTWATNEKLSF,TGTGCCAGCAGTCGTACATGGGCAACTAATGAAAAACTGTCTTTT
NA,TRBJ1-3,TRBV5-1,NA,CASSLEVHFSGNTIYF,TGCGCCAGCAGCTTGGAGGTACATTTTTCTGGAAACACCATATATTTT
NA,TRBJ1-1,TRBV11-1,NA,CASSLRVIDTEAFF,TGTGCCAGCAGCTTGAGGGTGATTGACACTGAAGCTTTCTTT
many,TRBJ1-5,TRBV5-1,NA,CASSLGGQSYQPQHF,TGCGCCAGCAGCTTGGGCGGGCAGAGCTACCAGCCCCAGCATTTT
many,TRBJ1-5,TRBV9,NA,CASSVGISNQPQHF,TGTGCCAGCAGCGTAGGGATTAGCAATCAGCCCCAGCATTTT
many,TRBJ1-1,TRBV14,NA,CASSQGVNTEAFF,TGTGCCAGCAGTCAAGGAGTGAACACTGAAGCTTTCTTT
many,TRBJ2-6,TRBV6-1,NA,CASSRGNLRTAPGANVLTF,TGTGCCAGCAGTAGGGGGAATTTACGGACAGCACCTGGGGCCAACGTCCTGACTTTC
NA,TRBJ1-2,TRBV6-2/TRBV6-3,NA,CASSPRGGETRYGYTF,TGTGCCAGCAGTCCCCGGGGAGGGGAGACTAGGTATGGCTACACCTTC
few,TRBJ1-2,TRBV11-3,NA,CARSLTGQNYGNTF,TGTGCCAGAAGCTTGACGGGACAAAACTATGGCAACACCTTC
many,TRBJ1-2,TRBV9,NA,CASSVDPSNYGYTF,TGTGCCAGCAGCGTAGATCCTTCCAACTATGGCTACACCTTC
NA,TRBJ1-3,TRBV15,NA,CVTSIRSITSGNTIYF,TGTGTCACCAGCATACGCAGCATCACCTCTGGAAACACCATATATTTT
NA,TRBJ1-4,TRBV3-1,NA,CASSQDTSNEKLFF,TGTGCCAGCAGCCAAGATACCTCTAATGAAAAACTGTTTTTT
many,TRBJ1-5,TRBV28,NA,CASSLRVVKPSQPQHF,TGTGCCAGCAGTTTAAGGGTCGTAAAGCCATCCCAGCCCCAGCATTTT
NA,TRBJ2-7,TRBV6-2/TRBV6-3,NA,CASSPQQVLSYEQYF,TGTGCCAGCAGTCCACAACAGGTGCTATCCTACGAGCAGTACTTC
many,TRBJ2-2,TRBV29-1,NA,CSARGNTGELFF,TGCAGCGCCAGGGGTAACACCGGGGAGCTGTTTTTT
many,TRBJ2-7,TRBV11-2,NA,CASSLGVAVYEQYF,TGTGCCAGCAGCTTAGGGGTCGCAGTCTACGAGCAGTACTTC